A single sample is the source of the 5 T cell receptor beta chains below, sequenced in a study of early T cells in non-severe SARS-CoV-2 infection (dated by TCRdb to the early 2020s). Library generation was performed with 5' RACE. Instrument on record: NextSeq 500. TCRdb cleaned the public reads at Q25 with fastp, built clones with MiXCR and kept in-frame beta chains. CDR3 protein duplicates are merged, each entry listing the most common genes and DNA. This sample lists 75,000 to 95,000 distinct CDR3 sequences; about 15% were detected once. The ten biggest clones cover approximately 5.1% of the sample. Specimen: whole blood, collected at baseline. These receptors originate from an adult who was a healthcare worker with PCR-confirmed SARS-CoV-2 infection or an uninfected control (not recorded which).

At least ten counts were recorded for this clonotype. Here the CDR3 reads CASSHSSYEQYF. In DNA form, the CDR3 reads TGTGCCAGCAGCCACTCATCCTACGAGCAGTACTTC. The V call is TRBV3-1, the J call TRBJ2-7; D remains ambiguous. Germline-derived CDR1 and CDR2 are LGHDT and YNNKEL (reference sequence). CDR3 size: 12 residues. V was trimmed by 3 bases and J by 1 base, leaving 4 bases between them.

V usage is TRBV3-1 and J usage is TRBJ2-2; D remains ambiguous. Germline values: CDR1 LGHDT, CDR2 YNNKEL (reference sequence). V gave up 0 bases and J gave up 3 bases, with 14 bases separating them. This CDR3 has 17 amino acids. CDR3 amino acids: CASSQEPQEIDTGELFF. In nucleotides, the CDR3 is TGTGCCAGCAGCCAAGAGCCCCAGGAGATAGACACCGGGGAGCTGTTTTTT.

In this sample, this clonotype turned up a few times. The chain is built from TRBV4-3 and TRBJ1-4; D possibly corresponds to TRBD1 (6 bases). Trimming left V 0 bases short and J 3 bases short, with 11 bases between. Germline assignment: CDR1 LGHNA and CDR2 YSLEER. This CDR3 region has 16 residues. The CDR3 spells CASSQDMGGANEKLFF. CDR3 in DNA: TGCGCCAGCAGCCAAGATATGGGGGGCGCTAATGAAAAACTGTTTTTT.

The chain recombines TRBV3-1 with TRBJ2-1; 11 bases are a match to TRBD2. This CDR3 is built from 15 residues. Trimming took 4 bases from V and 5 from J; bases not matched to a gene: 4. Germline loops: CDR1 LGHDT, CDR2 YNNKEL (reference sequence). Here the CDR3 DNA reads TGTGCCAGCAGCCTGACTAGCGGGAATAACAATGAGCAGTTCTTC. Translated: CASSLTSGNNNEQFF.

CDR3 in amino acids: CASSFGPRDRGELFF. The CDR3 nucleotides read TGTGCCAGCAGCTTTGGTCCGAGGGATCGCGGGGAGCTGTTTTTT. This chain links TRBV11-2 with TRBJ2-2, with a weak D call TRBD2 (5 bases). Trimming took off 3 bases at V and 7 bases at J, with 15 bases between the two ends. Germline loops: CDR1 SGHAT, CDR2 FQNNGV. This CDR3 is built from 15 residues.